A single sample is the source of the 2 T cell receptor beta chains below, sequenced in a study of cytomegalovirus exposure and HLA in healthy donors. Both 60 Vbeta primers and 13 Jbeta primers went into the PCR. The table came from immunoSEQ multiplex PCR; TCRdb's copy has only in-frame clones and leaves some out. The profile shows approximately 110,000 clones, 76% of them singletons. Material: PBMCs. The receptors stem from a middle-aged man in good health and CMV-seropositive.

The chain recombines TRBV11-3 with TRBJ2-2; D is undetermined. Per germline, CDR1 SGHNT and CDR2 YENEEA. This CDR3 is 15 amino acids long. V lost 0 bases and J 3 bases, leaving 8 bases between the germline ends. The DNA of the CDR3 is TGTGCCAGCAGCTTAGAGGGCCCCGACACCGGGGAGCTGTTTTTT. Encoded protein: CASSLEGPDTGELFF.

The CDR3 DNA is TGTGCCAGTAGGATCTCCGGCGGGACGAAATTTTCACCCCTCCACTTT. The encoded protein is CASRISGGTKFSPLHF. V usage is TRBV19 and J usage is TRBJ1-6; D may be TRBD1 (5 bases). The V and J ends lost 6 bases and 9 bases respectively, with 21 bases between them. CDR1 is LNHDA, CDR2 SQIVND, per germline (reference sequence). The CDR3 is 16 amino acids. Supplemented by reference TRBV19 and TRBJ1-6, the full variable domain reads DGGITQSPKYLFRKEGQNVTLSCEQNLNHDAMYWYRQDPGQGLRLIYYSQIVNDFQKGDIAEGYSVSREKKESFPLTVTSAQKNPTAFYLCASRISGGTKFSPLHFGNGTRLTVT.